Sequencing of this T cell receptor beta chain was carried out in a study of early T cells in non-severe SARS-CoV-2 infection. Overall study: Investigators sequenced bulk RNA drawn from unsorted whole blood, and chains remained unpaired. Broader study findings: VDJdb-based matching was biased toward anti-spike CD8 responses and missed private and CD4 specificities.

Via MiXCR, TCRdb re-called the 5' RACE reads, giving one row per CDR3 protein. The table includes around 89,000 distinct CDR3 sequences, roughly 14% detected once. This clonotype was counted between two and nine times. The antigen is not known. Germline V lookup: CDR1 SGHDT, CDR2 YYEEEE. There are 16 residues in the CDR3. The V end was cut by 3 bases, the J end by 4 bases, with 16 bases between. Sequenced: whole blood. The receptor's source is an adult who was a healthcare worker with PCR-confirmed SARS-CoV-2 infection or an uninfected control (not recorded which). V gene TRBV5-6 combines with J gene TRBJ1-4; D is ambiguous. This chain's CDR3 is CASSSVPSGHNEKLFF. The CDR3 DNA follows: TGTGCCAGCAGCTCCGTGCCTTCAGGCCATAATGAAAAACTGTTTTTT.